The TCR beta chain described here comes from a study of PD-1 blockade in classical Hodgkin lymphoma. General observations from the study: Complete responders' baseline diversity resembled that of newly diagnosed patients. CD4+ TCR diversity climbed significantly by C4D1, unlike CD8+ TCR diversity.

Indicated time point: cycle 4 day 1 (C4D1), after five to seven weeks of nivolumab. Every patient was affected by relapse after autologous stem cell transplantation, while exposure to brentuximab vedotin was not uniform. In its sample, this clone was seen a few times. What it binds is unknown. Sequencing was performed with immunoSEQ multiplex PCR; in TCRdb, only in-frame clones are kept and a portion is missing. The top ten clones hold approximately 7.7% of a sample with around 19,000 clones, roughly 80% of them seen once. Specimen: peripheral blood mononuclear cells (PBMCs), collected before the fourth cycle of nivolumab. The TCR sequence derives from a human donor with classical Hodgkin lymphoma.

CDR3 in DNA: TGCGCCAGCAGCCAAACCGGGACTCTGAACTATGGCTACACCTTC. Protein product: CASSQTGTLNYGYTF. V gene TRBV4-1 combines with J gene TRBJ1-2; D may be TRBD1 (5 bases). Germline V gene lookup returns CDR1 MGHRA and CDR2 YSYEKL. V was shortened by 2 bases and J by 2 bases, with 12 bases between the two germline ends. This CDR3 region has 15 residues.